The 6 T cell receptor beta chains below come from one sample, sequenced in a study of T cell changes during pregnancy in multiple sclerosis. The table came from immunoSEQ multiplex PCR; TCRdb's copy has only in-frame clones and leaves some out. The table includes approximately 79,000 clones, approximately 94% detected once. The sequencing used CD4+ T cells from peripheral blood mononuclear cells, collected before pregnancy. These receptors all come from a female donor with multiple sclerosis, enrolled in a pregnancy study.

The chain combines TRBV30 with TRBJ2-2; D is perhaps TRBD2 (5 bases). The germline CDR1 and CDR2 sequences are GTSNPN and SVGIG (reference sequence). Trimming removed 2 bases at V and 3 bases at J, with 19 bases between. This CDR3 is 17 amino acids long. The CDR3, as DNA: TGTGCCTGGAGTACGGGAAGGGTAGGGATCTACACCGGGGAGCTGTTTTTT. This gives the protein CAWSTGRVGIYTGELFF. Together with reference TRBV30 and TRBJ2-2, the CDR3 gives the full variable domain: SQTIHQWPATLVQPVGSPLSLECTVEGTSNPNLYWYRQAAGRGLQLLFYSVGIGQISSEVPQNLSASRPQDRQFILSSKKLLLSDSGFYLCAWSTGRVGIYTGELFFGEGSRLTVL.

This chain links TRBV28 with TRBJ2-5; D remains unclear. Per germline, CDR1 MDHEN and CDR2 SYDVKM. V was clipped by 5 bases and J by 5 bases, with 12 bases between them. The length of the CDR3 is 13 residues. The CDR3 is CASSPPPGETQYF. CDR3 nucleotide sequence: TGTGCCAGCAGTCCACCCCCCGGGGAGACCCAGTACTTC.

In nucleotides, the CDR3 is TGTGCCAGCAGTTTTAACAGTGGGTATGAGCAGTTCTTC. Its translation is CASSFNSGYEQFF. V usage is TRBV27 and J usage is TRBJ2-1; D is unresolved. The CDR3 totals 13 residues. The germline gives CDR1 MNHEY, CDR2 SMNVEV (reference sequence). The V end was cut by 3 bases, the J end by 8 bases, with 11 bases between.

This clone was detected only once. This chain uses TRBV6-6 with TRBJ2-7, with a tentative D call TRBD2 (5 bases). The CDR3 spans 11 residues. The V end lost 6 bases, the J end lost 4 bases, and 7 bases lay between the germline ends. From germline, CDR1 is MNHNY and CDR2 SVGAGI (reference sequence). The CDR3 DNA follows: TGTGCCAGCAGATCGGGGTACGAGCAGTACTTC. Its translation: CASRSGYEQYF.

The J gene is TRBJ1-2, the V gene TRBV5-4, with a weak D call TRBD1 (5 bases). The CDR3 totals 16 residues. Per germline, CDR1 SGHNT and CDR2 YYREEE (reference sequence). V shed 0 bases and J shed 0 bases, with 12 bases lying between them. Here the CDR3 DNA reads TGTGCCAGCAGCTTGGGGGTCGACAGAGCTAACTATGGCTACACCTTC. Translated: CASSLGVDRANYGYTF.

This chain uses TRBV19 with TRBJ2-2, with 11 bases lining up with TRBD1. The CDR3 extends over 15 amino acids. After removal of 7 bases from V and 4 bases from J, the junction contained 5 bases not matched to a gene. Germline CDR1 reads LNHDA; CDR2 reads SQIVND (reference sequence). The CDR3 sequence is CASKAGQGATGELFF. DNA for the CDR3: TGTGCCAGTAAGGCTGGACAGGGGGCCACCGGGGAGCTGTTTTTT.